The 5 T cell receptor beta chains below come from one sample, sequenced in a study of T cell responses to AZD1222 COVID-19 vaccine. Only in-frame clones appear in the TCRdb table, and some are missing; sequencing was by immunoSEQ multiplex PCR. The sample lists around 18,000 clones, more than 80% occurring once. Sequencing used peripheral blood, obtained 28 days after the second AZD1222 dose. The receptor set was obtained from an adult who received the AZD1222 COVID-19 vaccine.

This clone has just one count. CDR3 sequence (DNA): TGTGCCAGCAGCCCCAAAGTACGCTTAGGTGGCTACGAGCAGTACTTC. It encodes CASSPKVRLGGYEQYF. The chain combines TRBV7-9 with TRBJ2-7; D unresolved. Germline loops: CDR1 SEHNR, CDR2 FQNEAQ (reference sequence). V was shortened by 5 bases and J by 3 bases, with 20 bases between the two germline ends. The CDR3 is 16 residues long.

Within the sample, this clone is medium-sized. The chain recombines TRBV4-2 with TRBJ2-7; a weak D match, TRBD1 (6 bases). CDR3 length equals 14 residues. The V gene lost 1 base and the J gene lost 5 bases, with 12 bases spanning the gap. The germline gives CDR1 LGHNA, CDR2 YNFKEQ. CDR3 DNA sequence: TGTGCCAGCAGCCAAGGAATAGGGGGAGACGAGCAGTACTTC. This sequence encodes CASSQGIGGDEQYF.

The chain links TRBV5-4 to TRBJ2-7; TRBD2 is a possible D gene (6 bases). V lost 0 bases, J lost 6 bases, and 10 bases lay in between. CDR1 and CDR2 (germline): SGHNT, YYREEE (reference sequence). The CDR3 spans 13 residues. CDR3 DNA sequence: TGTGCCAGCAGCTTGGCGCGGGACGGCGAGCAGTACTTC. As protein: CASSLARDGEQYF.

The rearrangement uses TRBV21-1 and TRBJ1-4; the D call TRBD1 from the table was never checked on the DNA. TRBV21-1 represents a pseudogene. This CDR3 has 15 amino acids. The CDR3 loop reads CASSKEDRVSEKLFF. The CDR3 DNA reads TGTGCCAGCAGCAAAGAGGACAGGGTTAGTGAAAAACTGTTTTTT.

The rearrangement joins TRBV9 to TRBJ1-2; D uncertain. The CDR3 totals 14 residues. Germline CDR1 and CDR2: SGDLS and YYNGEE. V lost 0 bases and J 0 bases, leaving 6 bases between the germline ends. The CDR3 bases are TGTGCCAGCAGCGTAGATACCTCTAACTATGGCTACACCTTC. Translated: CASSVDTSNYGYTF.